This TCR beta chain comes out of a study of blood T cell repertoires in COVID-19. As for the study in general: Nucleic acid was either cDNA or gDNA, and it came from T cells, B-cell-depleted T cells, or PBMCs.

The repertoire was sequenced with immunoSEQ multiplex PCR; TCRdb's copy has only in-frame clones and lacks some. Altogether approximately 140,000 clones are present, around 86% being singletons, with the ten largest covering around 9.8%. The CDR3 covers 14 residues. The V gene end was trimmed by 4 bases and the J gene end by 4 bases; junction bases not matched to a gene: 4. Germline values: CDR1 SGHRS, CDR2 YFSETQ. The receptor comes from a middle-aged man with active or convalescent COVID-19. V gene TRBV5-1 combines with J gene TRBJ1-1; 10 bases line up with TRBD1. Sequencing was done on a sample of peripheral blood. The CDR3 DNA sequence: TGCGCCAGCAGCGGGACAGGGGCGCGCACTGAAGCTTTCTTT. It is translated as CASSGTGARTEAFF.